A selection of T cell receptor beta chains follows, all from one sample in a study of OX40 agonist ivuxolimab in advanced cancers. Clones were sequenced by immunoSEQ multiplex PCR, and TCRdb holds only the in-frame ones, with some missing. The sample yields 25,000 to 40,000 clones, roughly 84% seen once. The sample was CD4+ or CD8+ T cells sorted from blood, taken in a trial of the OX40 agonist ivuxolimab. These receptors were obtained from an adult with an advanced solid tumor such as melanoma, head and neck, liver or kidney cancer. CDR3s include the opening cysteine and the closing phenylalanine or tryptophan. D genes are given only for firm matches. Expanded clones get a size class; other rows say once, few or many, or leave the size out.

>few|15|TRBD1|TRBJ1-2|TRBV5-8
CASSIRTGGINGYTF
TGTGCCAGCAGCATCCGGACAGGGGGCATAAATGGCTACACCTTC
>-|14|-|TRBJ2-7|TRBV7-9
CASSFFVRPYEQYF
TGTGCCAGCAGCTTCTTCGTTCGGCCCTACGAGCAGTACTTC
>once|15|-|TRBJ2-3|TRBV6-6
CASSYSVRWTDTQYF
TGTGCCAGCAGTTACTCGGTTAGGTGGACAGATACGCAGTATTTT
>-|14|-|TRBJ2-4|TRBV4-1
CASSQGHTENIQYF
TGCGCCAGCAGCCAAGGTCATACCGAAAACATTCAGTACTTC
>once|15|TRBD2|TRBJ2-3|TRBV25-1
CASSEEAGEVDTQYF
TGTGCCAGCAGTGAAGAAGCGGGAGAGGTAGATACGCAGTATTTT
>once|14|-|TRBJ1-4|TRBV7-9
CASTKGAGNEKLFF
TGTGCCAGCACCAAAGGGGCAGGGAATGAAAAACTGTTTTTT
>-|16|-|TRBJ2-5|TRBV2
CASRGLIGGEQETQYF
TGTGCCAGCAGGGGTCTCATCGGGGGAGAGCAAGAGACCCAGTACTTC
>-|20|TRBD1|TRBJ1-3|TRBV30
CAWSVVPGQATSLSGNTIYF
TGTGCCTGGAGTGTAGTGCCCGGACAGGCAACTTCTCTCTCTGGAAACACCATATATTTT
>-|14|-|TRBJ2-7|TRBV4-1
CASSQESTRYEQYF
TGCGCCAGCAGCCAAGAGTCCACGCGCTACGAGCAGTACTTC
>-|17|-|TRBJ1-1|TRBV4-3
CASSQEDLAGLGTEAFF
TGCGCCAGCAGCCAAGAAGACTTGGCAGGATTAGGAACTGAAGCTTTCTTT
>-|14|-|TRBJ2-7|TRBV7-9
CASSQWDSTYEQYF
TGTGCCAGCAGCCAGTGGGACTCCACCTACGAGCAGTACTTC
>-|14|-|TRBJ2-4|TRBV10-2
CASSEVGALNIQYF
TGCGCCAGCAGTGAGGTGGGGGCTCTGAACATTCAGTACTTC
>-|14|-|TRBJ1-4|TRBV6-6
CASNLWGGGEKLFF
TGTGCCAGCAATCTTTGGGGCGGAGGCGAAAAACTGTTTTTT
>-|14|TRBD1|TRBJ1-3|TRBV28
CASSLWDRENTIYF
TGTGCCAGCAGTTTATGGGACAGGGAAAACACCATATATTTT
>-|15|-|TRBJ2-1|TRBV5-1
CASSLVGNSYNEQFF
TGCGCCAGCAGCTTGGTGGGTAACTCCTACAATGAGCAGTTCTTC
>-|13|TRBD2|TRBJ2-3|TRBV27
CASSWASGRAPYF
TGTGCCAGCAGTTGGGCTAGCGGGAGGGCCCCATATTTT
>-|15|TRBD2|TRBJ2-1|TRBV6-5
CASSRLAGGSNEQFF
TGTGCCAGCAGCCGACTAGCGGGAGGGAGCAATGAGCAGTTCTTC
>-|15|-|TRBJ1-5|TRBV5-4
CASSRDTQPNQPQHF
TGTGCCAGCAGCCGAGACACTCAGCCCAATCAGCCCCAGCATTTT
>-|15|-|TRBJ2-1|TRBV6-6
CASSYVRGLNNEQFF
TGTGCCAGCAGTTACGTACGGGGGCTGAACAATGAGCAGTTCTTC
>-|14|-|TRBJ1-2|TRBV28
CASSLGLLNYGYTF
TGTGCCAGCAGTTTAGGACTACTTAACTATGGCTACACCTTC
>-|15|-|TRBJ2-1|TRBV5-1
CASALVGGPYNEQFF
TGCGCCAGCGCCTTGGTAGGGGGACCTTACAATGAGCAGTTCTTC
>-|13|-|TRBJ1-2|TRBV2
CASIPGGNYGYTF
TGTGCCAGCATCCCCGGGGGGAACTATGGCTACACCTTC
>-|12|-|TRBJ1-5|TRBV27
CASSPGQGPQHF
TGTGCCAGCAGTCCCGGACAAGGGCCCCAGCATTTT
>-|14|-|TRBJ2-2|TRBV9
CASSVGDYTGELFF
TGTGCCAGCAGCGTAGGGGACTACACCGGGGAGCTGTTTTTT
>once|19|-|TRBJ1-2|TRBV7-9
CASSLVGVIGTVTNYGYTF
TGTGCCAGCAGCTTAGTGGGCGTTATTGGGACGGTGACTAACTATGGCTACACCTTC
>-|12|-|TRBJ1-1|TRBV6-5
CASTRAGTEAFF
TGTGCCAGCACCAGGGCTGGAACTGAAGCTTTCTTT